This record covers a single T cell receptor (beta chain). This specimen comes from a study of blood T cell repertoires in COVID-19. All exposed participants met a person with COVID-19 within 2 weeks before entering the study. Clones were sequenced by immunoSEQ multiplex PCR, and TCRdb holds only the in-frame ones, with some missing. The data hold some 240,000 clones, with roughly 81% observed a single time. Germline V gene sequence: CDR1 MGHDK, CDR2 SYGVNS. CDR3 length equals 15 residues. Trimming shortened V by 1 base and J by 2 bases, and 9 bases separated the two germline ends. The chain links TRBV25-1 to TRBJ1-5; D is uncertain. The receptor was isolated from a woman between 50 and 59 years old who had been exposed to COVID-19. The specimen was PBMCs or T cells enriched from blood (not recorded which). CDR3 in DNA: TGTGCCAGCAGTGAATCGGGGATAGGCAATCAGCCCCAGCATTTT. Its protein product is CASSESGIGNQPQHF.